This is a list of T cell receptor beta chains from one sample in a study of beta chain features in type 1 diabetes. Data came from immunoSEQ multiplex PCR; TCRdb stores just in-frame clones and leaves some out. The data contain 200,000 to 250,000 clones, around 14% of them singletons. Source material: naive CD4+ T cells from blood. The receptors here all came from a man aged 25 to 45 with type 1 diabetes. Both conserved end residues are part of each CDR3. A D gene is named only where the DNA matches it firmly. Clone size is stated in some rows and not others, as once, few, many or a class when expanded.

V	D	size	J	CDR3	DNA
TRBV4-2	TRBD1	few	TRBJ1-1	CASGQPGQRNTEAFF	TGTGCCAGCGGGCAGCCGGGACAGAGGAACACTGAAGCTTTCTTT
TRBV7-2	TRBD2	NA	TRBJ2-5	CASSLTSGGGETQYF	TGTGCCAGCAGCTTGACTAGCGGGGGTGGAGAGACCCAGTACTTC
TRBV10-3	TRBD1	few	TRBJ2-7	CAISERDRGHEQYF	TGTGCCATCAGTGAACGGGACAGGGGTCACGAGCAGTACTTC
TRBV4-2	NA	NA	TRBJ1-1	CASSQDQLGRPEAFF	TGTGCCAGCAGCCAAGATCAGCTGGGGCGCCCTGAAGCTTTCTTT
TRBV30	NA	NA	TRBJ2-3	CAWSKQGGTDTQYF	TGTGCCTGGAGTAAACAGGGTGGGACAGATACGCAGTATTTT
TRBV5-1	NA	few	TRBJ2-5	CASSPSGQETQYF	TGCGCCAGCAGCCCGAGCGGCCAAGAGACCCAGTACTTC
TRBV30	NA	NA	TRBJ2-1	CAWSVLASYNEQFF	TGTGCCTGGAGTGTACTAGCTTCCTACAATGAGCAGTTCTTC
TRBV7-9	NA	few	TRBJ2-3	CASSLGEPSTDTQYF	TGTGCCAGCAGCTTAGGGGAGCCTAGCACAGATACGCAGTATTTT
TRBV29-1	NA	NA	TRBJ1-4	CSGTTAEKLFF	TGCAGCGGGACTACGGCTGAAAAACTGTTTTTT
TRBV5-1	TRBD1	few	TRBJ2-1	CASSVRDRRDNEQFF	TGCGCCAGCAGCGTCCGGGACAGGAGAGACAATGAGCAGTTCTTC
TRBV9	TRBD2	NA	TRBJ2-5	CASSVATSGGSQETQYF	TGTGCCAGCAGCGTAGCTACGAGCGGGGGATCCCAAGAGACCCAGTACTTC
TRBV19	NA	NA	TRBJ1-1	CASTSSPLPEAFF	TGTGCCAGTACCTCATCGCCACTTCCAGAAGCTTTCTTT
TRBV5-1	TRBD1	NA	TRBJ1-1	CASSPALGTGDTEAFF	TGCGCCAGCAGCCCAGCCCTCGGGACAGGGGACACTGAAGCTTTCTTT
TRBV15	TRBD1	NA	TRBJ2-7	CATSRDLRTGVYEQYF	TGTGCCACCAGCAGAGACCTTAGGACAGGGGTCTACGAGCAGTACTTC
TRBV14	NA	few	TRBJ1-6	CASSPRRDSPLHF	TGTGCCAGCAGCCCCAGACGGGATTCACCCCTCCACTTT
TRBV6-5	NA	NA	TRBJ1-5	CASSSGYSNQPQHF	TGTGCCAGCAGCTCAGGCTACAGCAATCAGCCCCAGCATTTT
TRBV15	NA	NA	TRBJ1-2	CATSRVRGTNYGYTF	TGTGCCACCAGCAGAGTTCGGGGAACTAACTATGGCTACACCTTC
TRBV21-1	NA	few	TRBJ2-7	CASRISYEQYF	TGTGCCAGCAGGATTAGCTACGAGCAGTACTTC
TRBV5-1	NA	NA	TRBJ2-2	CASRLAANTGELFF	TGCGCCAGCAGGCTGGCTGCGAACACCGGGGAGCTGTTTTTT
TRBV5-1	NA	NA	TRBJ1-1	CASSLQSGNTEAFF	TGCGCCAGCAGCTTGCAAAGCGGGAACACTGAAGCTTTCTTT
TRBV6-1	TRBD1	NA	TRBJ1-5	CARRQGSQPQHF	TGTGCCAGAAGACAGGGAAGTCAGCCCCAGCATTTT
TRBV13	NA	NA	TRBJ2-7	CASSYEQRAYEQYF	TGTGCCAGCAGCTACGAGCAGCGAGCCTACGAGCAGTACTTC
TRBV11-3	NA	NA	TRBJ1-1	CASSLGGRASREAFF	TGTGCCAGCAGCTTAGGTGGCAGGGCTTCTCGGGAAGCTTTCTTT
TRBV5-4	TRBD1	NA	TRBJ2-7	CASSPDRGATGEQYF	TGTGCCAGCAGCCCGGACAGGGGGGCCACGGGCGAGCAGTACTTC
TRBV5-4	NA	few	TRBJ1-2	CASSKSTEDYGYTF	TGTGCCAGCAGCAAATCGACAGAGGACTATGGCTACACCTTC
TRBV18	NA	NA	TRBJ2-5	CASSKGRERETQYF	TGTGCCAGCTCTAAGGGCCGGGAACGGGAGACCCAGTACTTC
TRBV25-1	NA	few	TRBJ2-5	CASSLGGQETQYF	TGTGCCAGCAGTCTCGGGGGCCAAGAGACCCAGTACTTC
TRBV27	TRBD2	few	TRBJ2-1	CASTLSRVSGSFAYNEQFF	TGTGCCAGCACTCTCAGTCGGGTTAGCGGGAGCTTTGCCTACAATGAGCAGTTCTTC
TRBV7-9	TRBD1	NA	TRBJ1-1	CASSRTGVGNTEAFF	TGTGCCAGCAGCCGCACAGGGGTGGGGAACACTGAAGCTTTCTTT
TRBV6-6	TRBD2	NA	TRBJ2-1	CASSPSGRTVEQFF	TGTGCCAGCAGCCCTAGCGGGAGAACGGTTGAGCAGTTCTTC
TRBV18	NA	few	TRBJ2-3	CASSPGRTDTQYF	TGTGCCAGCTCACCAGGGCGCACAGATACGCAGTATTTT
TRBV10-2	NA	few	TRBJ2-2	CASRETAGNGELFF	TGCGCCAGCAGGGAGACGGCAGGGAACGGGGAGCTGTTTTTT
TRBV27	NA	NA	TRBJ2-3	CASSTDRTTDTQYF	TGTGCCAGCAGTACCGACAGAACCACAGATACGCAGTATTTT
TRBV27	TRBD1	NA	TRBJ1-6	CASTFGQVNSPLHF	TGTGCCAGCACCTTTGGACAGGTTAATTCACCCCTCCACTTT
TRBV4-1	NA	few	TRBJ2-6	CASSQDQAPSSGANVLTF	TGCGCCAGCAGCCAAGATCAAGCGCCAAGCTCTGGGGCCAACGTCCTGACTTTC
TRBV19	TRBD1	few	TRBJ2-2	CASSDGQGAGELFF	TGTGCCAGTAGTGATGGCCAGGGGGCCGGGGAGCTGTTTTTT
TRBV4-1	NA	NA	TRBJ1-3	CASSQVARQSSGNTIYF	TGCGCCAGCAGCCAAGTAGCCAGACAGAGCTCTGGAAACACCATATATTTT
TRBV21-1	NA	NA	TRBJ2-7	CASSKILAGDYEQYF	TGTGCCAGCAGCAAAATACTAGCGGGAGATTACGAGCAGTACTTC
TRBV2	TRBD1	few	TRBJ2-7	CASKDRGGEQYF	TGTGCCAGCAAGGACAGGGGAGGCGAGCAGTACTTC
TRBV6-5	NA	few	TRBJ2-2	CASSRSQGELFF	TGTGCCAGCAGCAGATCTCAGGGGGAGCTGTTTTTT
TRBV10-3	NA	NA	TRBJ2-3	CAISESLEGADTQYF	TGTGCCATCAGTGAGTCGTTGGAGGGCGCAGATACGCAGTATTTT
TRBV11-2	NA	NA	TRBJ1-6	CASSQQGSSYNSPLHF	TGTGCCAGCAGCCAACAGGGTAGCTCCTATAATTCACCCCTCCACTTT
TRBV5-1	NA	NA	TRBJ1-5	CASSFGSGNQPQHF	TGCGCCAGCAGCTTTGGGTCGGGGAATCAGCCCCAGCATTTT
TRBV7-7	NA	NA	TRBJ2-2	CASSQADSDVTGELFF	TGTGCCAGCAGCCAAGCCGACAGCGACGTCACCGGGGAGCTGTTTTTT
TRBV5-6	NA	few	TRBJ1-2	CASSQTENYGYTF	TGTGCCAGCAGCCAGACAGAGAACTATGGCTACACCTTC
TRBV4-2	NA	few	TRBJ2-2	CASSQDLTRGAAGELFF	TGTGCCAGCAGCCAAGATCTAACTCGGGGGGCGGCCGGGGAGCTGTTTTTT
TRBV5-1	NA	few	TRBJ2-2	CASSLSSGLDTGELFF	TGCGCCAGCAGCTTGTCCTCAGGGTTGGACACCGGGGAGCTGTTTTTT
TRBV7-9	TRBD1	few	TRBJ1-6	CASRPDRANSPLHF	TGTGCCAGCCGCCCCGACAGGGCTAATTCACCCCTCCACTTT
TRBV6-6	NA	NA	TRBJ1-1	CASSDPSGGTEAFF	TGTGCCAGCAGTGACCCCAGCGGAGGCACTGAAGCTTTCTTT
TRBV5-1	TRBD1	NA	TRBJ2-5	CASSFGQGGETQYF	TGCGCCAGCAGCTTCGGACAGGGTGGAGAGACCCAGTACTTC
TRBV10-3	TRBD2	few	TRBJ2-7	CAISGGEGSYEQYF	TGTGCCATCAGTGGAGGGGAGGGCTCCTACGAGCAGTACTTC
TRBV5-1	NA	NA	TRBJ1-2	CASSSGSSGHGYTF	TGCGCCAGCAGCTCGGGATCCTCTGGCCATGGCTACACCTTC
TRBV11-2	TRBD2	once	TRBJ2-7	CASSSAGGSADEQYF	TGTGCCAGCAGCTCAGCTGGCGGGAGCGCCGACGAGCAGTACTTC
TRBV30	NA	NA	TRBJ2-1	CAWSGSYNEQFF	TGTGCCTGGAGCGGGAGTTACAATGAGCAGTTCTTC
TRBV18	NA	NA	TRBJ1-3	CASSPGGNGNTIYF	TGTGCCAGCTCACCAGGGGGGAACGGAAACACCATATATTTT